Presented here are 16 T cell receptor beta chains from one specimen sequenced in a study of blood T cell repertoires in COVID-19. Measured with immunoSEQ multiplex PCR; TCRdb has only the in-frame clones, and not every one. The repertoire holds about 350,000 clones, with 89% as singletons. Sequenced: peripheral blood. All receptors come from a woman aged 60-75 years with COVID-19, enrolled during active disease.

Written as DNA, the CDR3 is TGCGCCAGCAGCTTGAGGGAGGGTTACGAGCAGTACTTC. Translated, it gives CASSLREGYEQYF. This chain links TRBV5-1 with TRBJ2-7; TRBD2 aligns across 7 bases. This CDR3 is built from 13 residues. V lost 1 base, J lost 4 bases, and 2 bases stayed unmatched. Germline V gives CDR1 SGHRS, CDR2 YFSETQ.

In this sample, this clone turned up once. This sequence joins TRBV19 and TRBJ1-5, with a weak D call TRBD1 (5 bases). The CDR3 has 16 residues. Per germline, CDR1 LNHDA and CDR2 SQIVND (reference sequence). The ends were cut back, 4 bases at V and 9 bases at J, with 22 bases in the middle. The CDR3 coding sequence is TGTGCCAGTAGTACAAAGTACGGGACTACTCCTGGGCCCCAGCATTTT. Its protein product is CASSTKYGTTPGPQHF.

V gene TRBV10-3 combines with J gene TRBJ1-1, with D uncertain. Trimming took 3 bases from V and 0 from J, leaving 8 bases between them. CDR3 size: 14 residues. Germline lookup yields CDR1 ENHRY and CDR2 SYGVKD. The CDR3 DNA reads as TGTGCCATCAGTGACCCACAAATGAACACTGAAGCTTTCTTT. Translated, it gives CAISDPQMNTEAFF.

V usage is TRBV23-1 and J usage is TRBJ1-5; D possibly corresponds to TRBD1 (5 bases). TRBV23-1 counts as an open reading frame of uncertain function. The V end lost 2 bases, the J end lost 1 base, and 21 bases lay between the germline ends. This CDR3 spans 19 amino acids. CDR3 nucleotide sequence: TGCGCCAGCAGTCAACTCTCGCCTACTTATGACAGAAGCAATCAGCCCCAGCATTTT. It is translated as CASSQLSPTYDRSNQPQHF.

The V and J genes are TRBV25-1 and TRBJ1-6; D may be TRBD1 (5 bases). CDR1 is MGHDK, CDR2 SYGVNS, per germline. Trimming stripped 2 bases from V and 1 base from J, with 15 bases between. The CDR3 is 18 residues long. The CDR3 is CASSETGGRGSYNSPLHF. CDR3 nucleotide sequence: TGTGCCAGCAGTGAAACCGGGGGGAGGGGATCCTATAATTCACCCCTCCACTTT.

The rearrangement uses TRBV5-1 and TRBJ2-1; 7 bases line up with TRBD1. The germline gives CDR1 SGHRS, CDR2 YFSETQ. CDR3 length: 15 residues. J was trimmed by 4 bases and V by 3 bases; bases with no gene match: 7. CDR3: CASSYGDRQYNEQFF. In nucleotides, the CDR3 is TGCGCCAGCAGCTACGGGGACAGACAGTACAATGAGCAGTTCTTC.

This sequence joins TRBV28 and TRBJ1-2; 7 bases match TRBD1. V was clipped by 6 bases and J by 5 bases; unmatched bases: 6. The CDR3 runs 13 residues. From germline, CDR1 is MDHEN and CDR2 SYDVKM. The CDR3 loop reads CASSTGTEYGYTF. CDR3 sequence (DNA): TGTGCCAGCAGCACCGGGACAGAGTATGGCTACACCTTC.

The chain recombines TRBV28 with TRBJ1-1; maybe TRBD1 (6 bases). This CDR3 contains 15 residues. From germline, CDR1 is MDHEN and CDR2 SYDVKM. The V end was cut by 5 bases, the J end by 1 base, with 14 bases between. The CDR3 region is CASSPATGSNTEAFF. In DNA form, the CDR3 reads TGTGCCAGCAGTCCTGCTACAGGGTCGAACACTGAAGCTTTCTTT.

The V call is TRBV6-5, the J call TRBJ1-6; D gene ambiguous. Germline lookup yields CDR1 MNHEY and CDR2 SVGAGI. V dropped 3 bases and J dropped 7 bases, with 13 bases sitting between them. CDR3 length: 15 amino acids. The CDR3 protein is CASSYVGSLNSPLHF. The CDR3 DNA is TGTGCCAGCAGTTATGTCGGGTCCCTGAATTCACCCCTCCACTTT.

V and J are TRBV3-1 (or the pseudogene TRBV3-2) and TRBJ2-3, with 12 positions matching TRBD2. Germline-derived CDR1 and CDR2 are LGHDT and YNNKEL (reference sequence). This CDR3 is 20 amino acids long. Unmatched junction bases numbered 19, after V lost 3 bases and J lost 6 bases. CDR3 in amino acids: CASSQMGLAGEGSKFDTQYF. CDR3 DNA sequence: TGTGCCAGCAGCCAGATGGGACTAGCGGGCGAGGGGTCAAAATTTGATACGCAGTATTTT.

V usage is TRBV18 and J usage is TRBJ1-1, with D tentatively TRBD1 (5 bases). This CDR3 spans 16 amino acids. The germline gives CDR1 KGHSH, CDR2 LQKENI. Deletions cut 2 bases from V and 1 base from J, with 14 bases between. The DNA for the CDR3 is TGTGCCAGCTCACCAGGGGTTCAGGGCGCGAACACTGAAGCTTTCTTT. Translation: CASSPGVQGANTEAFF.

A single count supports this clone. The chain uses TRBV6-7 and TRBJ2-7; the D gene is possibly TRBD1 (5 bases). TRBV6-7 is recorded as an ORF, its role being uncertain. This CDR3 is 14 amino acids long. V shed 1 base and J shed 4 bases, with 11 bases lying between them. The CDR3 loop is CASSYFTGRYEQYF. The CDR3 DNA sequence: TGTGCCAGCAGTTACTTTACAGGTCGATACGAGCAGTACTTC.

V is TRBV7-9 and J is TRBJ1-4, with TRBD1 as a possible D gene (6 bases). The germline V and J ends were trimmed by 6 bases and 4 bases, with 15 bases remaining between them. This CDR3 is 15 amino acids long. Germline values: CDR1 SEHNR, CDR2 FQNEAQ (reference sequence). DNA for the CDR3: TGTGCCAGCAGTCCAGGGGAGGGGATTAATGAAAAACTGTTTTTT. Encoded protein: CASSPGEGINEKLFF.

The chain is built from TRBV6-5 and TRBJ1-4, with 7 bases lining up with TRBD1. This CDR3 is 14 amino acids long. The V gene's germline CDR1 is MNHEY and CDR2 SVGAGI. V shed 6 bases and J 8 bases; nucleotides not matched to a gene: 9. The CDR3 region has the DNA TGTGCCAGCAGCTCTGGACAGGTCAAGGAAAAACTGTTTTTT. Its translation is CASSSGQVKEKLFF.

The chain is built from TRBV7-3 and TRBJ2-5; TRBD1 aligns across 7 bases. Germline trimming cut 5 bases from V and 6 bases from J; bases unmatched to any gene: 12. CDR3 size: 15 residues. Germline CDR1 and CDR2: SGHTA and FQGTGA. The CDR3 here is CASSLDRVFRKTQYF. CDR3 nucleotide sequence: TGTGCCAGCAGCCTAGACAGGGTATTTAGAAAGACCCAGTACTTC.

The chain links TRBV5-5 to TRBJ1-5, with 9 bases lining up with TRBD1. Germline values: CDR1 SGHKS, CDR2 YYEKEE (reference sequence). The CDR3 has 15 residues. Trimming took 4 bases from V and 6 from J; bases not matched to a gene: 8. CDR3 region: CASSRTGGESQPQHF. CDR3 DNA: TGTGCCAGCAGCCGTACAGGGGGCGAGAGTCAGCCCCAGCATTTT.